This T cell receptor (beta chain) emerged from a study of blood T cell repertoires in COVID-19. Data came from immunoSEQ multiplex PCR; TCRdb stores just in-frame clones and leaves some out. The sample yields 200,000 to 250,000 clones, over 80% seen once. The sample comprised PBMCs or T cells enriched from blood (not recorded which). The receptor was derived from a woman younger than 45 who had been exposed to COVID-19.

Here the CDR3 reads CASSVEAGNYGYTF. The DNA of the CDR3 is TGTGCCAGCAGCGTAGAAGCGGGTAACTATGGCTACACCTTC. J is TRBJ1-2 and V is TRBV9; unclear D gene. Germline V CDR1 and CDR2: SGDLS, YYNGEE. Trimming left V 0 bases short and J 1 base short, with 7 bases between. This CDR3 is built from 14 residues.